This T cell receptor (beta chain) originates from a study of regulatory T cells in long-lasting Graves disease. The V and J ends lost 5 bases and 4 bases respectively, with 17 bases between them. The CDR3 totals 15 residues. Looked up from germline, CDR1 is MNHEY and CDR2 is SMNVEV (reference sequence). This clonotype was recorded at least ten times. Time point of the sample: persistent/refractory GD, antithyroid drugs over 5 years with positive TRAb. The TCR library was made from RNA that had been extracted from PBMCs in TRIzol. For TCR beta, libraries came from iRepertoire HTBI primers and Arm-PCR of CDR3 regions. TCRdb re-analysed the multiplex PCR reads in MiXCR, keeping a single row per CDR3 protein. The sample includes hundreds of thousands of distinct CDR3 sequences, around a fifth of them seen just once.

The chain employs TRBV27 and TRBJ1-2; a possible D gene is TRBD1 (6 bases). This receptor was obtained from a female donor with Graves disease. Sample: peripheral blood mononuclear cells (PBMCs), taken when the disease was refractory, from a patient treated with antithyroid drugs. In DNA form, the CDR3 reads TGTGCCAGCAGTCCTCAAGGGGGAGGGAGCTATGGCTACACCTTC. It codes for CASSPQGGGSYGYTF.